This T cell receptor beta chain emerged from a study of T cell repertoires in cytomegalovirus infection. General observations from the study: Carriers of CMV plus the relevant HLA were identified by cumulative public TCR beta family frequency. Clonotypes of TCR beta that were HLA-C-restricted and CMV-specific dominated the ex vivo response.

MiXCR, applied by TCRdb to the reads, yields one record per CDR3 protein. The repertoire has more than 20,000 distinct CDR3 sequences, around 43% of them found once; the top ten carry around 96%. The germline CDR1 and CDR2 sequences are LGHDT and YNNKEL (reference sequence). The CDR3 extends over 19 amino acids. V trimming: 0 bases; J trimming: 7 bases; junction bases outside the gene matches: 13. For this clonotype: As yet, its antigen is unknown.

The sequenced sample was CD8+ T cells from cultured PBMCs, obtained from culture after CMV antigen stimulation. This receptor was identified in a human donor in good health (CMV status not recorded). Some clones in this sample may be carry-over from other donors' samples. The gene calls are TRBV3-1 and TRBJ2-1; 12 positions match TRBD2. CDR3 residues: CASSQEGLAGGGNWNEQFF. The CDR3 DNA reads TGTGCCAGCAGCCAAGAGGGGCTAGCGGGAGGGGGAAACTGGAATGAGCAGTTCTTC.